Reported below is one T cell receptor (beta chain). Its antigen is unidentified. These data come from a study of cytomegalovirus exposure and HLA in healthy donors. General observations from the study: The authors excluded some V segments, including TRBV6-2 and TRBV6-3, as indistinguishable. Earlier findings revealed that most TCR beta V segments proved productive either about 87% or about 30% of the time.

Primers for the PCR totalled 60 Vbeta and 13 Jbeta. In the authors' workflow: The authors later counted roughly 87 million unique TCR beta chains, 9 million to 14 million of them shared. The repertoire was sequenced with immunoSEQ multiplex PCR; TCRdb's copy has only in-frame clones and lacks some. The D gene and trimming were derived from the DNA, and the V and J assignments and clone size from that table. The sample lists under 250,000 clones, about four fifths occurring once. Germline V gene sequence: CDR1 SNHLY, CDR2 FYNNEI. Trimming left V 7 bases short and J 4 bases short, with 16 bases between. The CDR3 sequence is 14 residues long.

The receptor was isolated from a woman aged 45-65 years in good health and CMV-seropositive. The sequencing input was PBMCs. The chain combines TRBV2 with TRBJ1-2, with D possibly matching TRBD1 (5 bases). The DNA of the CDR3 is TGTGCCAGCAAGAAGGGAGGGGCTTTCTATGGCTACACCTTC. Its translation is CASKKGGAFYGYTF.